These 23 T cell receptor beta chains were all obtained from the same sample, sequenced in a study of metastatic and nonmetastatic thyroid tumors. All patients were untreated before thyroid surgery. MiXCR re-clonotyped the PCR reads for TCRdb. The sample holds some 52,000 clones, approximately 17% seen once. Sequencing was carried out using blood. All receptors come from a female donor with papillary thyroid cancer or a benign thyroid nodule (not recorded which). Some clones in this sample may be carry-over from other donors' samples.

This clone was counted many times. V and J are TRBV15 and TRBJ1-5; D ambiguous. Germline CDR1 is LNHNV and CDR2 is YYDKDF (reference sequence). The CDR3 is 12 residues long. The germline V and J ends were trimmed by 0 bases and 7 bases, with 4 bases remaining between them. CDR3 nucleotide sequence: TGTGCCACCAGCAGAGATAGCCAGCCCCAGCATTTT. Translating it yields CATSRDSQPQHF.

Ten or more counts support this clone. CDR3: CASNGTGGRTEAFF. For the CDR3, the DNA is TGTGCCAGTAATGGGACAGGGGGCCGGACTGAAGCTTTCTTT. V gene TRBV19 combines with J gene TRBJ1-1, with 12 bases aligning to TRBD1. The CDR3 is 14 residues long. V dropped 7 bases and J dropped 5; count of bases not matched to a gene: 5. The germline V gene has CDR1 LNHDA and CDR2 SQIVND (reference sequence).

On this clone: One end of the junction is discordant with germline, which a read error may explain. The chain recombines TRBV28 with TRBJ1-5; TRBD1 is a possible D gene (5 bases). CDR1 MDHEN and CDR2 SYDVKM come from the germline V gene. This CDR3 contains 15 residues. This chain's CDR3 is CASSLVAGAGQPHHF. For the CDR3, the DNA is TGTGCCAGCAGTTTAGTTGCTGGGGCCGGTCAGCCCCATCATTTT.

This clone has ten or more counts. This chain joins TRBV20-1 and TRBJ2-2; possibly TRBD2 for D (6 bases). The germline V and J ends were trimmed by 5 bases and 2 bases, with 15 bases remaining between them. The germline CDR1 and CDR2 sequences are DFQATT and SNEGSKA (reference sequence). The CDR3 runs to 15 residues. The CDR3 reads CSAGRLVSNTGELFF. The CDR3 DNA is TGCAGTGCTGGTAGACTAGTATCTAACACCGGGGAGCTGTTTTTT.

The chain joins TRBV9 to TRBJ2-2; 8 nucleotides match TRBD2. The CDR3 runs to 17 residues. Trimming took 3 bases from V and 0 from J; bases not matched to a gene: 7. Germline V gene lookup returns CDR1 SGDLS and CDR2 YYNGEE. The CDR3: CASSAVTLAANTGELFF. CDR3 bases: TGTGCCAGCAGCGCGGTCACACTAGCGGCGAACACCGGGGAGCTGTTTTTT.

This clone has a handful of counts. This may stem from a read error, because a much larger clone lies one nucleotide away. The rearrangement joins TRBV28 to TRBJ1-4; D ambiguous. This CDR3 has 17 amino acids. Germline assignment: CDR1 MDHEN and CDR2 SYDVKM. V gave up 5 bases and J gave up 0 bases, with 16 bases separating them. The chain's CDR3 is CASSLDGLLPTNEKLFF. The CDR3 DNA reads TGTGCCAGCAGTCTTGACGGGCTTCTTCCAACTAATGAAAAACTGTTTTTT.

This clone was picked up a small number of times. This rearrangement joins TRBV6-2 or TRBV6-3 to TRBJ2-2; D not certain. The V gene's germline CDR1 is MNHEY and CDR2 SVGEGT. The CDR3 is made up of 16 amino acids. V lost 2 bases and J 8 bases, leaving 18 bases between the germline ends. This CDR3 is CASSYIRSEPWGELFF. In DNA form, the CDR3 reads TGTGCCAGCAGTTACATACGGTCCGAACCCTGGGGGGAGCTGTTTTTT.

Ten or more counts support this clone. The chain couples TRBV11-3 to TRBJ2-3; 8 nucleotides match TRBD2. Per germline, CDR1 SGHNT and CDR2 YENEEA. After removal of 1 base from V and 0 bases from J, the junction contained 12 bases not matched to a gene. The CDR3 spans 19 residues. The CDR3 DNA is TGTGCCAGCAGCTTAGGGAGGCTAGCGGGCGGGGCTAGCACAGATACGCAGTATTTT. This sequence encodes CASSLGRLAGGASTDTQYF.

This clone was observed a few times. A junction end diverges from the germline sequence, so it may reflect a read error. The V call is TRBV24-1, the J call TRBJ2-3; D may be TRBD1 (6 bases). The length of the CDR3 is 15 residues. CDR1 is KGHDR and CDR2 is SFDVKD in the germline V gene. The CDR3 DNA reads TGCGCCACCAGTGATGCCAGCGTGGGGGCGGATACGCAGTATTTT. Translated, it gives CATSDASVGADTQYF.

This clone came up many times. This chain joins TRBV2 and TRBJ1-5, with TRBD1 matching 10 bases. This CDR3 is built from 14 residues. J gave up 4 bases and V 6 bases, and 3 bases lay outside the gene matches. Germline loops: CDR1 SNHLY, CDR2 FYNNEI. CDR3 sequence: CASSQDRGNQPQHF. The CDR3 DNA reads as TGTGCCAGCAGCCAGGACAGGGGGAATCAGCCCCAGCATTTT.

The sample holds many counts of this clone. This is likely a read error, given that the CDR3 carries no conserved phenylalanine or tryptophan at its end. The V gene is TRBV6-1, the J gene TRBJ2-3, with a tentative D call TRBD1 (6 bases). V was shortened by 7 bases and J by 2 bases, with 19 bases between the two germline ends. CDR3 length: 16 residues. Germline loops: CDR1 MNHNS, CDR2 SASEGT. CDR3 amino acids: CASKAQGHQYTDTQYV. The CDR3 DNA sequence: TGTGCCAGCAAGGCCCAGGGACATCAGTACACAGATACGCAGTATGTT.

This clone has just a few counts. The chain has TRBV20-1 and TRBJ1-6; maybe TRBD1 (6 bases). This CDR3 is built from 12 residues. V lost 0 bases to trimming and J lost 11 bases, with 8 bases between them. Per the germline V gene, CDR1 is DFQATT and CDR2 is SNEGSKA (reference sequence). In DNA form, the CDR3 reads TGCAGTGCTAGAGAGGGGGGCCCACCCCTCCACTTT. This sequence encodes CSAREGGPPLHF.

The chain is built from TRBV6-1 and TRBJ2-7; 8 nucleotides align to TRBD2. Losses at the gene ends were 2 bases for V and 12 bases for J; bases not matched to a gene: 12. Germline CDR1 reads MNHNS; CDR2 reads SASEGT. The CDR3 covers 14 residues. Written as DNA, the CDR3 is TGTGCCAGCAGTGAAATTAGTAGCGGGATACAGACGTACTTC. This sequence encodes CASSEISSGIQTYF.

This clone has ten or more counts. The V gene is TRBV6-1, the J gene TRBJ1-6; TRBD1 agrees at 7 bases. J was trimmed by 1 base and V by 6 bases; bases with no gene match: 3. Germline lookup yields CDR1 MNHNS and CDR2 SASEGT. This CDR3 is built from 15 residues. CDR3 nucleotide sequence: TGTGCCAGCAGACGGGACAGTTCCTATAATTCACCCCTCCACTTT. Translated, it gives CASRRDSSYNSPLHF.

This clone was detected only a few times. The chain is built from TRBV6-1 and TRBJ2-7; TRBD1 or TRBD2 may be the D gene (5 bases each). With 9 bases removed from V and 3 bases from J, the gap between germline ends came to 21 bases. Germline-derived CDR1 and CDR2 are MNHNS and SASEGT. The CDR3 is made up of 15 amino acids. Here the CDR3 reads CARPTTPLGRYEQYF. CDR3 nucleotide sequence: TGTGCCAGACCCACCACCCCCCTGGGACGCTACGAGCAGTACTTC.

This clone was detected ten times or more. V usage is TRBV28 and J usage is TRBJ2-1; D gene uncertain. V lost 2 bases and J lost 9, with 8 bases in between. The V gene's germline CDR1 is MDHEN and CDR2 SYDVKM. The CDR3 is 12 amino acids. CDR3 region: CASSLRNTEQFF. The CDR3 nucleotides read TGTGCCAGCAGTTTAAGGAATACTGAGCAGTTCTTC. Looking up the rest from reference TRBV28 and TRBJ2-1 gives the full variable domain: DVKVTQSSRYLVKRTGEKVFLECVQDMDHENMFWYRQDPGLGLRLIYFSYDVKMKEKGDIPEGYSVSREKKERFSLILESASTNQTSMYLCASSLRNTEQFFGPGTRLTVL.

This clone appeared many times. The chain employs TRBV20-1 and TRBJ2-5; possible D gene TRBD1, 9 bases. V lost 0 bases and J 5 bases, leaving 28 bases between the germline ends. The CDR3 has 19 residues. The germline CDR1 and CDR2 sequences are DFQATT and SNEGSKA (reference sequence). CDR3: CSARDQQQGAPRGGETQYF. The DNA for the CDR3 is TGCAGTGCTAGAGATCAGCAACAGGGGGCCCCCCGGGGGGGGGAGACCCAGTACTTC.

This clone has a handful of counts. V usage is TRBV12-3 or TRBV12-4 and J usage is TRBJ2-7; D perhaps matches TRBD1 (5 bases). The CDR3 sequence is 14 residues long. Trimming stripped 6 bases from V and 6 bases from J, with 18 bases between. The CDR3: CASSQHLSRVEQYF. In nucleotides, the CDR3 is TGTGCCAGCAGCCAACATCTCTCCAGGGTCGAGCAGTACTTC.

In this sample, this clone turned up many times. The chain couples TRBV2 to TRBJ2-5, with D possibly being TRBD1 or TRBD2 (5 bases each). With 6 bases removed from V and 1 base from J, the gap between germline ends came to 18 bases. Germline assignment: CDR1 SNHLY and CDR2 FYNNEI. This CDR3 is 16 amino acids long. CDR3 sequence reads: CASRNFDGAFQETQYF. DNA for the CDR3: TGTGCCAGCAGAAACTTCGACGGGGCATTCCAAGAGACCCAGTACTTC.

Concerning this clone: A junction boundary mismatches the germline segment, possibly from a read error. This sequence joins TRBV7-6 and TRBJ1-1; the D is unclear. The CDR3 is made up of 13 amino acids. Germline values: CDR1 SGHVS, CDR2 FNYEAQ. The CDR3: CASSLKCNIEAFF. The CDR3 DNA reads as TGTGCCAGCAGCCTGAAATGTAACATTGAAGCTTTCTTT.

The chain employs TRBV28 and TRBJ2-7; 7 nucleotides line up with TRBD2. The germline CDR1 and CDR2 sequences are MDHEN and SYDVKM. J gave up 3 bases and V 6 bases, and 17 bases lay outside the gene matches. The length of the CDR3 is 17 residues. CDR3 nucleotides: TGTGCCAGCAGCTCCGGACTATCGGGAGGAAATCACTACGAGCAGTACTTC. Translation: CASSSGLSGGNHYEQYF.

J is TRBJ2-1 and V is TRBV30, with 11 bases aligning to TRBD1. V dropped 3 bases and J dropped 8; count of bases not matched to a gene: 12. Germline-derived CDR1 and CDR2 are GTSNPN and SVGIG (reference sequence). This CDR3 contains 16 residues. This CDR3 is CAWRSNTGQGVDEQFF. DNA for the CDR3: TGTGCCTGGAGGAGCAACACGGGACAGGGGGTGGATGAGCAGTTCTTC.

The rearrangement links TRBV20-1 to TRBJ1-2, with D tentatively TRBD1 (5 bases). CDR3 length: 14 residues. CDR1 and CDR2 from the germline V gene are DFQATT and SNEGSKA (reference sequence). Trimming stripped 5 bases from V and 8 bases from J, with 21 bases between. The CDR3 is CSADPPRGINGYTF. The DNA of the CDR3 is TGCAGTGCTGATCCACCTCGGGGCATCAACGGCTACACCTTC.